This record looks at one T cell receptor beta chain sequence and its context. Antigen: not known. This entry comes from a study of T cell responses to AZD1222 COVID-19 vaccine. Regarding the study as a whole: Reports indicate that nearly half of spike-specific TCRs are directed at unmutated variant regions.

V gave up 8 bases and J gave up 8 bases; unmatched junction bases: 4. Germline assignment: CDR1 WNHNN and CDR2 SYGVQD (reference sequence). CDR3 length: 12 amino acids. Using immunoSEQ multiplex PCR, the repertoire was profiled, and TCRdb retains in-frame clones only, with some absent. The sample holds around 130,000 clones, 88% seen once. The sequenced sample was peripheral blood, obtained on day 0 of AZD1222 vaccination. The rearrangement joins TRBV10-1 to TRBJ2-3; 10 nucleotides align to TRBD2. The clonotype comes from an adult in good health. The CDR3 bases are TGCGCCAGCGGGAGCGGGGGGGCTACGCAGTATTTT. As protein: CASGSGGATQYF.